This T cell receptor beta chain is from a study of tumor-infiltrating lymphocytes in localized non-small cell lung cancer (dated by TCRdb to 2020 to 2022). Regarding the complete study: The cohort covered several histologies, both smokers and never-smokers, and patients whose samples were collected after neoadjuvant chemotherapy. Each patient contributed resected tumor tissue and uninvolved lung tissue from the same patient, described as non-adjacent to the tumor. Alongside flow cytometry, multiplex immunofluorescence, RNA-seq, exome sequencing and proteomics, TCR sequencing was applied to the same patients as one of several integrated assays. The overall ICON cohort comprised 150 or so surgical patients with localized non-small cell lung cancer whose tumors were resected. For 55 to 60 patients, immunoSEQ T-cell fraction was compared between paired tumor and uninvolved lung. Study-wide findings and limitations: Consistent with immunofluorescence CD3 counts, TCRbeta sequencing supported greater T cell infiltration in tumors than in uninvolved lung tissue. Because assay coverage varied across patients depending on available tissue quantity, TCR sequencing was performed for only a subset of the cohort. Because different assays used different pieces of the same tissue, intratumor heterogeneity could not be separated from technical variation. The TCR-derived T-cell fraction showed no difference between the flow cytometry-defined immunotypes IM1 (good prognosis) and IM2 (poor prognosis).

In this sample, this clone turned up a few times. The target of this receptor is not known. Qualities for individual bases were not recorded, and no much larger clone is one base off. Enrollment in ICON was initiated in early 2016, and the last patient was enrolled in 2018. In a subcohort of around 72 patients, fresh tumor and matched uninvolved tissue were collected for in-depth immune analyses, with TCR sequencing among those analyses. DNA isolated from bulk tissue, without cell sorting, was used for TCR sequencing. The immunoSEQ assay used for TCR sequencing gave the T-cell fraction in both tumor and uninvolved lung tissue. Under the source paper's analysis protocol: In the survival analysis, patients were divided into a high T-cell fraction group (upper tertile) and a low T-cell fraction group (lower two tertiles), and the two groups were compared using a log-rank test. A signed-rank test was used to test paired tumor versus uninvolved lung differences in T-cell fraction. This is the immuneACCESS table as TCRdb keeps it, with only in-frame sequences that have V and J called. A part of the clones is gone; compared with another copy, unresolved V genes explain less than half, and the rest is unexplained. That table is the source of V, J and clone size, and D and trimming were worked out from the DNA. This sample is represented by roughly 15,000 clones; 65% to 75% of them were singletons. About 20% of the sample is in the top ten clones.

The germline V gene encodes CDR1 SNHLY and CDR2 FYNNEI. The cysteine opens and the phenylalanine closes a CDR3 of 15 amino acids. The retained sequence is limited to the CDR3, 45 bases, with the frame set at the first base. Here V drops 4 bases and J drops 1 base, and the junction holds 5 bases not matched to any gene. This sequence originates from a human donor with non-small cell lung cancer. The sequence is built from TRBV2 and TRBJ2-7; TRBD2 aligns with 9 central bases. Sequenced material: uninvolved lung tissue not adjacent to the tumor. CDR3 region: CASSGRLAASYEQYF. At the DNA level, the sequence is TGTGCCAGCAGTGGGCGACTAGCGGCGTCCTACGAGCAGTACTTC.